The rows below give T cell receptor beta chains drawn from one sample of a study of blood T cells in healthy people across ages. Using its own MiXCR run on the 5' RACE reads, TCRdb lists one record per CDR3 protein. The sample yields 650,000 to 950,000 distinct CDR3 sequences, under 45% seen once. Material for sequencing was blood. These receptors all come from a man aged 55 to 70 in good health. The CDR3 runs from the conserved cysteine through the conserved F or W. Fields, in order: D gene, J gene, V gene, clone size, CDR3 DNA, CDR3 protein. The D gene is left open where the match is weak. Expanded clones are given a class, and other clones once, few, many or no size at all.

. | TRBJ2-7 | TRBV29-1 | many | TGCAGCGTTGGTATTGGGTCCTACGAGCAGTACTTC | CSVGIGSYEQYF
. | TRBJ2-5 | TRBV20-1 | . | TGCAGTGCGGACCTGACGGAGACCCAGTACTTC | CSADLTETQYF
. | TRBJ2-3 | TRBV6-1 | . | TGTGCCACCAAGGGGTTGGGCAGTCGGACGCAGTATTTT | CATKGLGSRTQYF
. | TRBJ2-7 | TRBV6-6 | . | TGTGCCAGCAGTTACAGTACAGGGAGATCCTACGAGCAGTACTTC | CASSYSTGRSYEQYF
TRBD1 | TRBJ2-3 | TRBV6-5 | many | TGTGCCAGCAGTCCGGACAGGGTGGGCACAGATACGCAGTATTTT | CASSPDRVGTDTQYF
. | TRBJ2-3 | TRBV20-1 | . | TGCAGTGAAGGGGGTCAGACAGATACGCAGTATTTT | CSEGGQTDTQYF
. | TRBJ2-3 | TRBV12-3/TRBV12-4 | . | TGTGCCAGCAGTCCAAGTAAGTCCGGGGGTCAAGATACGCAGTATTTT | CASSPSKSGGQDTQYF
TRBD1 | TRBJ1-4 | TRBV15 | . | TGTGCCACCAGCAGAGTGGTGACAGGGCCAACTAATGAAAAACTGTTTTTT | CATSRVVTGPTNEKLFF
. | TRBJ2-7 | TRBV7-2 | few | TGTGCCAGCAGTTTAGAAGGGGTTCACGAGCAGTACTTC | CASSLEGVHEQYF
. | TRBJ1-5 | TRBV12-3/TRBV12-4 | . | TGTGCCAGCAGTTTAGCCGGGGCAATCGGTGGTCAGCCCCAGCATTTT | CASSLAGAIGGQPQHF
. | TRBJ2-7 | TRBV25-1 | . | TGTGCCAGCAGTGTCCCCGGGATCTCCTACGAGCAGTACTTC | CASSVPGISYEQYF
. | TRBJ2-5 | TRBV2 | . | TGTGCCAGCAGTGACGGTCAATTGCGGGAGACCCAGTACTTC | CASSDGQLRETQYF
TRBD2 | TRBJ2-5 | TRBV9 | few | TGTGCCAGCAGCGTAGCTCCCGGCGGGGGAACTCAAGAGACCCAGTACTTC | CASSVAPGGGTQETQYF
. | TRBJ1-2 | TRBV15 | . | TGTGCCACCAGCAGAGTTAACTATGGCTACACCTTC | CATSRVNYGYTF
TRBD1 | TRBJ2-7 | TRBV7-9 | . | TGTGTCAGCAGCTTAGTTTCATCACGGGACAGGGACTACGAGCAGTACTTC | CVSSLVSSRDRDYEQYF
. | TRBJ1-2 | TRBV4-3 | once | TGCGCCAGCAGCCAAGATCTGGCAGATCTCTATGAGGGCTACACCTTC | CASSQDLADLYEGYTF
. | TRBJ2-5 | TRBV7-9 | . | TGTGCCAGCAGCGTAGTTACAGGGCAAGAGACCCAGTACTTC | CASSVVTGQETQYF
. | TRBJ2-5 | TRBV28 | few | TGTGCCAGCAGTTTAAGGAACACGGAGACCCAGTACTTC | CASSLRNTETQYF
. | TRBJ1-3 | TRBV4-3 | . | TGCGCCAGCAGCCAAGATGGATACGGAACAGGAAACACCATATATTTT | CASSQDGYGTGNTIYF
. | TRBJ1-4 | TRBV11-1 | . | TGTGCCAGCAGCTGGGAAGTTAATGAAAAACTGTTTTTT | CASSWEVNEKLFF
TRBD1 | TRBJ2-7 | TRBV7-9 | . | TGTGCCAGCAGCTTAACGGGACAGAACTACGAGCAGTACTTC | CASSLTGQNYEQYF
. | TRBJ1-1 | TRBV2 | . | TGTGCCAGCGGTAAGGAGGGGCACACTGAAGCTTTCTTT | CASGKEGHTEAFF
. | TRBJ2-7 | TRBV7-2 | many | TGTGCCAGCAGCTTAGGGACACACTACGAGCAGTACTTC | CASSLGTHYEQYF
TRBD1 | TRBJ2-3 | TRBV6-6 | . | TGTGCCAGCAGTTTGGGGACAGGGATTTCAGATACGCAGTATTTT | CASSLGTGISDTQYF
. | TRBJ2-7 | TRBV20-1 | few | TGCAGTGCTAGCCTAGCGCCAACCTACGAGCAGTACTTC | CSASLAPTYEQYF
. | TRBJ2-2 | TRBV30 | . | TGTGCCTGGAGTGTCCCGGCCGGGGGCGGGGAGCTGTTTTTT | CAWSVPAGGGELFF
. | TRBJ2-7 | TRBV9 | . | TGTGCCAGCAGAAAGACCCTGGCGTCCAATGAGCAGTACTTC | CASRKTLASNEQYF
. | TRBJ2-1 | TRBV4-1 | few | TGCGCCAGCAGCCAAGAGACGTCTGCGACGGAGCAGTTCTTC | CASSQETSATEQFF
. | TRBJ1-3 | TRBV7-2 | . | TGTGCCAGCAGCTTCCAGGGGATGGCTGGAAACACCATATATTTT | CASSFQGMAGNTIYF
. | TRBJ1-6 | TRBV20-1 | few | TGCAGTCCGCTTCCAGACGGCAATGGGATGAGTTCACCCCTCCACTTT | CSPLPDGNGMSSPLHF
TRBD2 | TRBJ2-1 | TRBV6-4 | few | TGTGCCAGCAGTGACGGAAGGACTAGCCCGTTCTTC | CASSDGRTSPFF
TRBD2 | TRBJ2-7 | TRBV7-9 | . | TGTGCCAGCAGCTTGCTAGCGGGGACCGACTACGAGCAGTACTTC | CASSLLAGTDYEQYF
TRBD2 | TRBJ2-7 | TRBV10-3 | many | TGTGCCATCAGTGGATCCGGGACTAGCGGATCCTACGAGCAGTACTTC | CAISGSGTSGSYEQYF